This T cell receptor beta chain was retrieved from a study of regulatory T cells in long-lasting Graves disease. iRepertoire HTBI primers and Arm-PCR of CDR3 regions built TCR beta libraries. TCRdb reprocessed the multiplex PCR reads with MiXCR, giving one entry per CDR3 protein. The sample gives about 470,000 distinct CDR3 sequences, under 25% of which show up once; 6.5% to 10% is in the top ten. The CDR3 covers 13 residues. The germline V gene has CDR1 MDHEN and CDR2 SYDVKM. V was pared by 5 bases and J by 5 bases, with 10 bases between. This clonotype was seen at least ten times. Time point denoted: persistent/refractory GD, antithyroid drugs over 5 years with positive TRAb. Generation of the TCR library employed RNA extracted from PBMCs. Xi'an, China, was home to the endocrinology department that provided patients.

The sequenced sample was peripheral blood mononuclear cells (PBMCs), obtained when the disease was refractory, from a patient treated with antithyroid drugs. The chain uses TRBV28 and TRBJ2-4; D unclear. This TCR was sampled from a female donor with Graves disease. In DNA form, the CDR3 reads TGTGCCAGCAGTCGTGGTATCCAAAACATTCAGTACTTC. It translates to CASSRGIQNIQYF.